These T cell receptor beta chains were read from a single sample in a study of CD4+ T cells in melanoma. Profiling relied on immunoSEQ multiplex PCR, and the TCRdb table lists in-frame clones only, not all of them. Counted here are fewer than 4,500 clones, 62% occurring once; the ten biggest clones make up approximately 24%. The sample comprised cells from a culture (not recorded whether cultured in vitro). The receptors originated from a human donor with melanoma. The CDR3 runs from the conserved cysteine through the conserved F or W. Fields, in order: D gene, V gene, J gene, clone size, CDR3 DNA, CDR3 protein. The D gene is left open where the match is weak. Size is omitted from some rows. Given values are once, few, many or a class for expanded clones.

D gene: -; V gene: TRBV2; J gene: TRBJ1-3; clone size: few; CDR3 DNA: TGTGCCAGCTCTGAGCCGTTCTCTGGAAACACCATATATTTT; CDR3 protein: CASSEPFSGNTIYF
D gene: -; V gene: TRBV6-5; J gene: TRBJ2-7; clone size: once; CDR3 DNA: TGTGCCAGCAGTTACTCCTTCGGAGGGAACGAGCAGTACTTC; CDR3 protein: CASSYSFGGNEQYF
D gene: -; V gene: TRBV6-5; J gene: TRBJ2-7; clone size: -; CDR3 DNA: TGTGCCAGCAGTGAAAGGGACTCGACCTACGAGCAGTACTTC; CDR3 protein: CASSERDSTYEQYF
D gene: TRBD1; V gene: TRBV7-8; J gene: TRBJ1-2; clone size: -; CDR3 DNA: TGTGCCAGCAGCTTAACAGGGGGCAACTATGGCTACACCTTC; CDR3 protein: CASSLTGGNYGYTF
D gene: -; V gene: TRBV29-1; J gene: TRBJ2-7; clone size: -; CDR3 DNA: TGCAGCGTTGAGGCCTTCGGGCAGGAAAGTTACGAGCAGTACTTC; CDR3 protein: CSVEAFGQESYEQYF
D gene: TRBD1; V gene: TRBV5-5; J gene: TRBJ2-2; clone size: -; CDR3 DNA: TGTGCCAGCAGCTTGCCAGGGGGCAAGGAGCTGTTTTTT; CDR3 protein: CASSLPGGKELFF
D gene: TRBD2; V gene: TRBV28; J gene: TRBJ2-2; clone size: -; CDR3 DNA: TGTGCCAGCAGTGCCAGCCTAGCGGAGGGGGAGCTGTTTTTT; CDR3 protein: CASSASLAEGELFF
D gene: TRBD1; V gene: TRBV29-1; J gene: TRBJ2-7; clone size: few; CDR3 DNA: TGCAGCGTGATGCATTCGGGACAGGGTACCCCCTACGAGCAGTACTTC; CDR3 protein: CSVMHSGQGTPYEQYF
D gene: TRBD1; V gene: TRBV7-8; J gene: TRBJ1-1; clone size: -; CDR3 DNA: TGTGCCAGCAGCATCGTAGACAGGGGGATTCGGTTGGTCACTGAAGCTTTCTTT; CDR3 protein: CASSIVDRGIRLVTEAFF
D gene: -; V gene: TRBV19; J gene: TRBJ1-1; clone size: -; CDR3 DNA: TGTGCCAGTAGTTTTAATACAGGGAACACTGAAGCTTTCTTT; CDR3 protein: CASSFNTGNTEAFF
D gene: TRBD2; V gene: TRBV15; J gene: TRBJ2-5; clone size: large; CDR3 DNA: TGTGCCACCAGCGCCCGAAGGACTAGCGTTGAGACCCAGTACTTC; CDR3 protein: CATSARRTSVETQYF
D gene: TRBD1; V gene: TRBV5-4; J gene: TRBJ1-6; clone size: -; CDR3 DNA: TGTGCCAGCAGCTCAGGACAGGGCGGTAGTTCACCCCTCCACTTT; CDR3 protein: CASSSGQGGSSPLHF
D gene: TRBD2; V gene: TRBV9; J gene: TRBJ2-5; clone size: -; CDR3 DNA: TGTGCCAGCAGCGTACATCGGGGGGGCGAAGAGACCCAGTACTTC; CDR3 protein: CASSVHRGGEETQYF
D gene: -; V gene: TRBV7-2; J gene: TRBJ1-5; clone size: -; CDR3 DNA: TGTGCCAGCAGCTTAGGGTATAGCAATCAGCCCCAGCATTTT; CDR3 protein: CASSLGYSNQPQHF
D gene: TRBD1; V gene: TRBV5-4; J gene: TRBJ2-7; clone size: -; CDR3 DNA: TGTGCCAGCAGCCCGGCAACAGGGGCCGACGAGCAGTACTTC; CDR3 protein: CASSPATGADEQYF
D gene: TRBD2; V gene: TRBV7-9; J gene: TRBJ2-1; clone size: -; CDR3 DNA: TGTGCCAGCAGCGGCCAAGCGGGGGGCCAGTTGCAGTTCTTC; CDR3 protein: CASSGQAGGQLQFF
D gene: -; V gene: TRBV5-1; J gene: TRBJ2-1; clone size: few; CDR3 DNA: TGCGCCAGCAGCTTGACAGGGAATGAGCAGTTCTTC; CDR3 protein: CASSLTGNEQFF
D gene: -; V gene: TRBV5-5; J gene: TRBJ1-1; clone size: -; CDR3 DNA: TGTGCCAGCAGCTTGGCCGTCAGGACCCGCACTGAAGCTTTCTTT; CDR3 protein: CASSLAVRTRTEAFF
D gene: -; V gene: TRBV29-1; J gene: TRBJ2-1; clone size: -; CDR3 DNA: TGCAGCGTTGCGATGGGGTACGGTGAGCAGTTCTTC; CDR3 protein: CSVAMGYGEQFF
D gene: TRBD1; V gene: TRBV19; J gene: TRBJ1-1; clone size: few; CDR3 DNA: TGTGCCAGTAGTATCGGGACAGGGATGAACACTGAAGCTTTCTTT; CDR3 protein: CASSIGTGMNTEAFF
D gene: TRBD1; V gene: TRBV2; J gene: TRBJ1-1; clone size: few; CDR3 DNA: TGTGCCAGCGAGGGACAGGGGGACATCGGCACTGAAGCTTTCTTT; CDR3 protein: CASEGQGDIGTEAFF
D gene: -; V gene: TRBV9; J gene: TRBJ2-1; clone size: medium-sized; CDR3 DNA: TGTGCCAGCTGCAGGGGGGACAGCTCCTACAATGAGCAGTTCTTC; CDR3 protein: CASCRGDSSYNEQFF
D gene: -; V gene: TRBV27; J gene: TRBJ2-2; clone size: -; CDR3 DNA: TGTGCCAGCAGCCTACGGACAGAAACCGGGGAGCTGTTTTTT; CDR3 protein: CASSLRTETGELFF
D gene: -; V gene: TRBV5-1; J gene: TRBJ2-2; clone size: once; CDR3 DNA: TGCGCCAGCAGCTTGAACGCGAACACCGGGGAGCTGTTTTTT; CDR3 protein: CASSLNANTGELFF
D gene: TRBD2; V gene: TRBV7-8; J gene: TRBJ2-1; clone size: few; CDR3 DNA: TGTGCCAGCTCTCCAGCGGGGGGGCCCTACAATGAGCAGTTCTTC; CDR3 protein: CASSPAGGPYNEQFF
D gene: -; V gene: TRBV7-7; J gene: TRBJ2-6; clone size: few; CDR3 DNA: TGTGCCAGCAGCAACGACAGAGTGCCACAAAGTCGGGCCAACGTCCTGACTTTC; CDR3 protein: CASSNDRVPQSRANVLTF
D gene: TRBD2; V gene: TRBV7-3; J gene: TRBJ2-1; clone size: -; CDR3 DNA: TGTGCCAGCAGCTTCTCCGGGGGGGCCTACAATGAGCAGTTCTTC; CDR3 protein: CASSFSGGAYNEQFF
D gene: -; V gene: TRBV5-1; J gene: TRBJ1-6; clone size: medium-sized; CDR3 DNA: TGCGCCAGCAGCCGCAGGCATCCTGATGGGTCCTATAATTCACCCCTCCACTTT; CDR3 protein: CASSRRHPDGSYNSPLHF
D gene: TRBD1; V gene: TRBV9; J gene: TRBJ2-7; clone size: -; CDR3 DNA: TGTGCCAGCAGCTTATGGGGACAGGGCGTCAACGAGCAGTACTTC; CDR3 protein: CASSLWGQGVNEQYF
D gene: -; V gene: TRBV7-2; J gene: TRBJ2-5; clone size: -; CDR3 DNA: TGTGCCAGCAGCGCAGGGTTTTCGACCCAGTACTTC; CDR3 protein: CASSAGFSTQYF
D gene: -; V gene: TRBV6-1; J gene: TRBJ2-1; clone size: -; CDR3 DNA: TGTGCCAGCAGTGAATTTACCAGGACAAACAATGAGCAGTTCTTC; CDR3 protein: CASSEFTRTNNEQFF
D gene: TRBD1; V gene: TRBV4-2; J gene: TRBJ2-5; clone size: -; CDR3 DNA: TGTGCCAGCAGCCAAGATTATAGGGGGCGCCTTCAGACCCAGTACTTC; CDR3 protein: CASSQDYRGRLQTQYF
D gene: TRBD1; V gene: TRBV4-3; J gene: TRBJ2-2; clone size: -; CDR3 DNA: TGCGCCAGCAGCCTCCGGGACAGGGGGATCACCGGGGAGCTGTTTTTT; CDR3 protein: CASSLRDRGITGELFF
D gene: -; V gene: TRBV6-5; J gene: TRBJ2-7; clone size: -; CDR3 DNA: TGTGCCAGCAGTTCCTATGTGAAGGGACCCTCCTACGAGCAGTACTTC; CDR3 protein: CASSSYVKGPSYEQYF
D gene: -; V gene: TRBV9; J gene: TRBJ2-1; clone size: -; CDR3 DNA: TGTGCCAGCAGCAAATCAACGGGGGGCCACAATGAGCAGTTCTTC; CDR3 protein: CASSKSTGGHNEQFF
D gene: TRBD1; V gene: TRBV7-8; J gene: TRBJ2-1; clone size: -; CDR3 DNA: TGTGCCAGCAGCTTAGCGGGGACAGGGAACAATGAGCAGTTCTTC; CDR3 protein: CASSLAGTGNNEQFF
D gene: TRBD2; V gene: TRBV6-6; J gene: TRBJ2-7; clone size: -; CDR3 DNA: TGTGCCAGCAGTGCCGGGACTAGCGGATCTTACGAGCAGTACTTC; CDR3 protein: CASSAGTSGSYEQYF
D gene: -; V gene: TRBV29-1; J gene: TRBJ2-3; clone size: -; CDR3 DNA: TGCAGCGTTGAAGATGGGGATACGCAGTATTTT; CDR3 protein: CSVEDGDTQYF
D gene: TRBD1; V gene: TRBV10-2; J gene: TRBJ1-1; clone size: few; CDR3 DNA: TGCGCCAGCAGTGAAGGACAGGGGGCTTGGAACACTGAAGCTTTCTTT; CDR3 protein: CASSEGQGAWNTEAFF
D gene: TRBD2; V gene: TRBV28; J gene: TRBJ2-1; clone size: -; CDR3 DNA: TGTGCCAGCAGTCTCCTCGGGGCGGGGGTGTACAATGAGCAGTTCTTC; CDR3 protein: CASSLLGAGVYNEQFF
D gene: TRBD1; V gene: TRBV15; J gene: TRBJ1-2; clone size: -; CDR3 DNA: TGTGCCACCAGCAGAGGCTGGGACAGCCGAGGCTACACCTTC; CDR3 protein: CATSRGWDSRGYTF
D gene: -; V gene: TRBV7-2; J gene: TRBJ1-2; clone size: -; CDR3 DNA: TGTGCCAGCAGCTTAGCGCAGGGCTATGGCTACACCTTC; CDR3 protein: CASSLAQGYGYTF
D gene: -; V gene: TRBV2; J gene: TRBJ1-3; clone size: -; CDR3 DNA: TGTGCCAGCAGTGAACTCAGCTCTGGAAACACCATATATTTT; CDR3 protein: CASSELSSGNTIYF
D gene: -; V gene: TRBV29-1; J gene: TRBJ1-1; clone size: -; CDR3 DNA: TGCAGCGTTGCGGGTGGGGGTATGAACACTGAAGCTTTCTTT; CDR3 protein: CSVAGGGMNTEAFF
D gene: TRBD2; V gene: TRBV5-6; J gene: TRBJ2-1; clone size: few; CDR3 DNA: TGTGCCAGCAGCCCCCGGACTAGCGGGAGAAAGGCCTACAATGAGCAGTTCTTC; CDR3 protein: CASSPRTSGRKAYNEQFF
D gene: -; V gene: TRBV4-1; J gene: TRBJ2-3; clone size: few; CDR3 DNA: TGCGCCAGCAGCCAATCCAGAGACACAGATACGCAGTATTTT; CDR3 protein: CASSQSRDTDTQYF
D gene: -; V gene: TRBV28; J gene: TRBJ1-6; clone size: -; CDR3 DNA: TGTGCCAGCAGGCGGGGGGACATCTATAATTCACCCCTCCACTTT; CDR3 protein: CASRRGDIYNSPLHF
D gene: -; V gene: TRBV11-3; J gene: TRBJ2-7; clone size: few; CDR3 DNA: TGTGCCAGCAGCCAAGGGGACGAGCAGTACTTC; CDR3 protein: CASSQGDEQYF
D gene: -; V gene: TRBV4-3; J gene: TRBJ1-1; clone size: -; CDR3 DNA: TGCGCCAGCAGCCAAGAAGCAGGCACTGAAGCTTTCTTT; CDR3 protein: CASSQEAGTEAFF
D gene: TRBD1; V gene: TRBV6-6; J gene: TRBJ1-1; clone size: -; CDR3 DNA: TGTGCCAGCAGTTACTTAGGGGACAGCGGGGAAGCTTTCTTT; CDR3 protein: CASSYLGDSGEAFF
D gene: -; V gene: TRBV9; J gene: TRBJ2-5; clone size: once; CDR3 DNA: TGTGCCAGCAGCGTAGACAATGGGGAGACCCAGTACTTC; CDR3 protein: CASSVDNGETQYF
D gene: -; V gene: TRBV6-5; J gene: TRBJ2-1; clone size: medium-sized; CDR3 DNA: TGTGCCAGCAGTTACTCGACTGTCTCTAATGAGCAGTTCTTC; CDR3 protein: CASSYSTVSNEQFF